One sample yielded the 30 T cell receptor beta chains listed below, sequenced in a study of cytomegalovirus exposure and HLA in healthy donors (TCRdb year 2017). Library method: the immunoSEQ multiplex PCR assay. For the multiplex PCR, a mixture combining 60 forward primers for TCR Vbeta segments and 13 reverse primers for TCR Jbeta segments was used. TCRdb carries this immuneACCESS record with in-frame sequences only. Its versions omit some clonotypes, under half of them owing to an unresolved V gene in the studies checked, with the rest unexplained. The sample's table lists a count of approximately 120,000 clones. The ten biggest clones cover approximately 1% of the sample. The sequenced sample consisted of PBMCs. Receptor source: a man younger than 35 in good health and CMV-seronegative.

The J gene is TRBJ1-3, the V gene TRBV7-9; TRBD1 matches at 8 bases. The CDR3 consists of 17 residues. Germline lookup yields CDR1 SEHNR and CDR2 FQNEAQ (reference sequence). Trimming cost V 5 bases and J 0 bases; bases outside gene matches: 9. The CDR3 loop reads CASSPPGQAFSGNTIYF. CDR3 DNA sequence: TGTGCCAGCAGCCCTCCGGGACAGGCCTTCTCTGGAAACACCATATATTTT. The full variable domain, in which reference TRBV7-9 and TRBJ1-3 provide the parts outside the CDR3, is DTGVSQNPRHKITKRGQNVTFRCDPISEHNRLYWYRQTLGQGPEFLTYFQNEAQLEKSRLLSDRFSAERPKGSFSTLEIQRTEQGDSAMYLCASSPPGQAFSGNTIYFGEGSWLTVV.

The J gene is TRBJ2-7, the V gene TRBV10-3; 13 bases are shared with TRBD2. Germline values: CDR1 ENHRY, CDR2 SYGVKD. The trim removed 6 bases at V and 2 bases at J, leaving 7 bases unmatched. This CDR3 has 16 residues. The CDR3 reads CAISRGLAGDTYEQYF. The DNA for the CDR3 is TGTGCCATCAGCCGAGGACTAGCGGGAGACACCTACGAGCAGTACTTC.

The J gene is TRBJ2-7, the V gene TRBV2; D is ambiguous. Germline assignment: CDR1 SNHLY and CDR2 FYNNEI. The length of the CDR3 is 12 residues. Trimming left V 5 bases short and J 1 base short, with 6 bases between. CDR3 sequence (DNA): TGTGCCAGCAGTCCCGTTTCCTACGAGCAGTACTTC. Translating gives CASSPVSYEQYF.

V and J are TRBV2 and TRBJ1-5, with D hard to call. Trimming left V 8 bases short and J 0 bases short, with 11 bases between. The CDR3 is 14 amino acids. The germline V gene encodes CDR1 SNHLY and CDR2 FYNNEI. CDR3 DNA: TGTGCCAGCGGTTTTCTAGATAGCAATCAGCCCCAGCATTTT. Its protein is CASGFLDSNQPQHF.

The chain recombines TRBV29-1 with TRBJ2-5, with 7 bases matching TRBD1. V dropped 5 bases and J dropped 3; count of bases not matched to a gene: 6. Germline values: CDR1 SQVTM, CDR2 ANQGSEA. This CDR3 is 13 amino acids long. CDR3 loop: CSVHTGVKETQYF. CDR3 coding DNA: TGCAGCGTTCATACAGGGGTTAAAGAGACCCAGTACTTC. The full variable domain, in which reference TRBV29-1 and TRBJ2-5 provide the parts outside the CDR3, is SAVISQKPSRDICQRGTSLTIQCQVDSQVTMMFWYRQQPGQSLTLIATANQGSEATYESGFVIDKFPISRPNLTFSTLTVSNMSPEDSSIYLCSVHTGVKETQYFGPGTRLLVL.

The CDR3 region is CASSRPNRDIYGYTF. CDR3 bases: TGTGCCAGCAGCCGACCGAACAGGGATATTTATGGCTACACCTTC. The chain couples TRBV6-5 to TRBJ1-2; weak D call: TRBD1 (6 bases). The germline V gene encodes CDR1 MNHEY and CDR2 SVGAGI. V lost 6 bases and J lost 5, with 19 bases in between. The CDR3 extends over 15 amino acids.

The chain links TRBV5-1 to TRBJ1-1; the match to TRBD1 covers 7 bases. The V segment lost 5 bases and the J segment 3 bases; nucleotides outside the gene matches: 10. The CDR3 has 15 residues. The germline CDR1 and CDR2 sequences are SGHRS and YFSETQ. This CDR3 reads CASSSHRGWDTEAFF. Here the CDR3 DNA reads TGCGCCAGCAGTTCCCACAGGGGATGGGACACTGAAGCTTTCTTT.

This chain joins TRBV5-1 and TRBJ2-7, with D possibly matching TRBD2 (6 bases). This CDR3 is 15 amino acids long. Germline lookup yields CDR1 SGHRS and CDR2 YFSETQ. The V gene lost 2 bases and the J gene lost 3 bases, with 15 bases spanning the gap. The CDR3 loop is CASSFGLADYYEQYF. For the CDR3, the DNA is TGCGCCAGCAGCTTTGGTTTAGCGGACTACTACGAGCAGTACTTC.

This chain joins TRBV2 and TRBJ2-7; 8 bases are shared with TRBD2. The germline V gene has CDR1 SNHLY and CDR2 FYNNEI. J was trimmed by 0 bases and V by 5 bases; bases with no gene match: 3. CDR3 length: 14 amino acids. The CDR3 DNA reads TGTGCCAGCAGTAAACTAGCGGCCTCCTACGAGCAGTACTTC. Translating it yields CASSKLAASYEQYF.

The V call is TRBV5-1, the J call TRBJ2-3; D possibly corresponds to TRBD2 (8 bases). Germline CDR1 is SGHRS and CDR2 is YFSETQ. Trimming took 4 bases from V and 4 from J, leaving 16 bases between them. CDR3 size: 15 residues. CDR3 loop: CASSREGQRADTQYF. The CDR3 DNA reads TGCGCCAGCAGCCGGGAGGGACAGCGTGCAGATACGCAGTATTTT.

The chain recombines TRBV30 with TRBJ1-2; a weak D match, TRBD1 (6 bases). V lost 2 bases, J lost 11 bases, and 15 bases lay in between. Germline CDR1 and CDR2: GTSNPN and SVGIG (reference sequence). The length of the CDR3 is 12 residues. This chain's CDR3 is CAWSTHREFYTF. CDR3 nucleotides: TGTGCCTGGAGTACGCACAGGGAATTTTACACCTTC.

The chain links TRBV4-1 to TRBJ1-5, with TRBD1 matching 9 bases. The CDR3 is 16 amino acids. The V gene end was trimmed by 3 bases and the J gene end by 0 bases; junction bases not matched to a gene: 3. CDR1 MGHRA and CDR2 YSYEKL come from the germline V gene. The CDR3 here is CASSHSGQGSNQPQHF. The CDR3 DNA is TGCGCCAGCAGCCACTCGGGACAGGGTAGCAATCAGCCCCAGCATTTT.

V and J are TRBV27 and TRBJ1-5, with D possibly matching TRBD1 (5 bases). CDR1 and CDR2 (germline): MNHEY, SMNVEV (reference sequence). V was pared by 2 bases and J by 4 bases, with 12 bases between. The CDR3 covers 15 residues. This CDR3 is CASSLQGTWNQPQHF. The CDR3 coding sequence is TGTGCCAGCAGTTTACAGGGTACTTGGAATCAGCCCCAGCATTTT.

The V and J genes are TRBV19 and TRBJ1-2; TRBD1 is a possible D gene (6 bases). V lost 5 bases to trimming and J lost 3 bases, with 16 bases between them. The CDR3 length is 15 residues. The germline CDR1 and CDR2 sequences are LNHDA and SQIVND (reference sequence). The CDR3, as DNA: TGTGCCAGTAGTGCTGACGGCAGGGGCTACTATGGCTACACCTTC. Its protein product is CASSADGRGYYGYTF.

The rearrangement links TRBV5-1 to TRBJ2-7; D remains ambiguous. The V and J ends lost 4 bases and 5 bases respectively, with 10 bases between them. Germline V CDR1 and CDR2: SGHRS, YFSETQ. The CDR3 loop spans 12 amino acids. The CDR3 nucleotides read TGCGCCAGCAGCCCGGAGTGGGACGAGCAGTACTTC. This encodes CASSPEWDEQYF.

The rearrangement links TRBV4-2 to TRBJ2-3, with 8 nucleotides matching TRBD1. Germline V gives CDR1 LGHNA, CDR2 YNFKEQ. V trimming: 3 bases; J trimming: 3 bases; junction bases outside the gene matches: 8. This CDR3 has 16 residues. Here the CDR3 DNA reads TGTGCCAGCAGCCAGTTCGGGACAGGCATGACAGATACGCAGTATTTT. Residues: CASSQFGTGMTDTQYF.

The chain links TRBV6-5 to TRBJ2-3; maybe TRBD2 (6 bases). The CDR3 spans 13 residues. The germline V and J ends were trimmed by 6 bases and 1 base, with 8 bases remaining between them. Germline V gene sequence: CDR1 MNHEY, CDR2 SVGAGI. The chain's CDR3 is CASRPGGTDTQYF. In DNA form, the CDR3 reads TGTGCCAGCAGGCCGGGGGGCACAGATACGCAGTATTTT.

V and J are TRBV11-2 and TRBJ2-3; 9 bases are shared with TRBD2. The CDR3 is made up of 13 amino acids. Germline V lookup: CDR1 SGHAT, CDR2 FQNNGV. Trimming removed 0 bases from V and 10 bases from J; junction bases left unmatched: 2. CDR3 amino acids: CASSLDAGGPQYF. As DNA, the CDR3 is TGTGCCAGCAGCTTAGATGCGGGGGGGCCGCAGTATTTT.

The CDR3 coding sequence is TGTGCCTGGAGTGTACCAGGTCATGGCTACACCTTC. It codes for CAWSVPGHGYTF. J is TRBJ1-2 and V is TRBV30; D gene ambiguous. The ends were cut back, 0 bases at V and 6 bases at J, with 8 bases in the middle. Germline CDR1 is GTSNPN and CDR2 is SVGIG (reference sequence). The CDR3 is 12 amino acids.

V and J are TRBV5-5 and TRBJ1-5, with D possibly TRBD1 on 6 matching bases. The CDR3 is made up of 13 amino acids. From germline, CDR1 is SGHKS and CDR2 YYEKEE (reference sequence). V was pared by 2 bases and J by 5 bases, with 8 bases between. CDR3 region: CASSLQGHQPQHF. DNA for the CDR3: TGTGCCAGCAGCTTACAGGGTCATCAGCCCCAGCATTTT.

This chain connects TRBV5-1 to TRBJ2-3, with 13 bases fitting TRBD2. The CDR3 covers 20 residues. Germline values: CDR1 SGHRS, CDR2 YFSETQ. Trimming at V came to 3 bases and at J to 1 base, leaving 14 bases not matched to a gene. CDR3 bases: TGCGCCAGCAGCTGGGACGTTCCGACTAGCGGGAGGCGGGGCACAGATACGCAGTATTTT. This codes for CASSWDVPTSGRRGTDTQYF. Filled out from reference TRBV5-1 and TRBJ2-3, the complete variable domain reads KAGVTQTPRYLIKTRGQQVTLSCSPISGHRSVSWYQQTPGQGLQFLFEYFSETQRNKGNFPGRFSGRQFSNSRSEMNVSTLELGDSALYLCASSWDVPTSGRRGTDTQYFGPGTRLTVL.

The gene calls are TRBV6-1 and TRBJ1-2; 8 bases match TRBD1. Germline V gives CDR1 MNHNS, CDR2 SASEGT. This CDR3 has 17 residues. V lost 4 bases to trimming and J lost 1 base; unmatched junction nucleotides: 11. The CDR3 nucleotides are TGTGCCAGCAGTGTAATGTTACAGGGGGGGGTTAACTATGGCTACACCTTC. Amino acid sequence: CASSVMLQGGVNYGYTF.

The chain carries TRBV4-1 and TRBJ2-7, with 7 bases that match TRBD1. This CDR3 comprises 16 residues. The germline CDR1 and CDR2 sequences are MGHRA and YSYEKL. The J segment lost 7 bases and the V segment lost 0 bases, leaving 12 bases of the junction unmatched. CDR3 in DNA: TGCGCCAGCAGCCAAGAGGGGACAGTGATGGTTTGGGAGCAGTACTTC. It specifies CASSQEGTVMVWEQYF.

The rearrangement joins TRBV6-5 to TRBJ2-7; 10 bases are a match to TRBD1. CDR1 is MNHEY and CDR2 is SVGAGI in the germline V gene. This CDR3 contains 14 residues. Trimming at V came to 5 bases and at J to 7 bases, leaving 8 bases not matched to a gene. The CDR3 nucleotides are TGTGCCAGCAGTCGACAGGGGGCGCGTGGTGAGCAGTACTTC. This codes for CASSRQGARGEQYF.

This chain links TRBV29-1 with TRBJ2-5; 8 positions match TRBD1. The end of the DNA is better explained by TRBJ2-7, so the J call may be wrong. The CDR3 spans 15 residues. Germline loops: CDR1 SQVTM, CDR2 ANQGSEA. For the CDR3, the DNA is TGCAGCGTTGAGCTGTCCGGGACAGGAGCCTACGAGCAGTACTTC. This translates into CSVELSGTGAYEQYF.

The CDR3 coding sequence is TGTGCCAGCAAAGGGCGGGGGGGCACAGATACGCAGTATTTT. Translated, it gives CASKGRGGTDTQYF. The genes are TRBV11-1 and TRBJ2-3; 8 nucleotides match TRBD2. With V trimmed by 7 bases and J by 1 base, 4 bases remained unmatched. CDR3 length equals 14 residues. The V gene's germline CDR1 is SGHAT and CDR2 FQDESV (reference sequence).

This sequence joins TRBV5-1 and TRBJ1-5; D is ambiguous. The CDR3 totals 13 residues. Germline values: CDR1 SGHRS, CDR2 YFSETQ. Between the trimmed V and J ends, which lost 4 bases and 4 bases, there was a span of 9 bases. CDR3 in amino acids: CASSKYPNQPQHF. The CDR3 region has the DNA TGCGCCAGCAGCAAATATCCGAATCAGCCCCAGCATTTT.

The rearrangement links TRBV2 to TRBJ2-5; 8 bases are shared with TRBD2. Losses at the gene ends were 4 bases for V and 2 bases for J; bases not matched to a gene: 6. Germline V gives CDR1 SNHLY, CDR2 FYNNEI. The CDR3 loop spans 15 amino acids. Written as DNA, the CDR3 is TGTGCCAGCAGTGGTACTAGCGGCACTCAAGAGACCCAGTACTTC. This gives the protein CASSGTSGTQETQYF. The full variable domain, in which reference TRBV2 and TRBJ2-5 provide the parts outside the CDR3, is EPEVTQTPSHQVTQMGQEVILRCVPISNHLYFYWYRQILGQKVEFLVSFYNNEISEKSEIFDDQFSVERPDGSNFTLKIRSTKLEDSAMYFCASSGTSGTQETQYFGPGTRLLVL.

The gene calls are TRBV5-1 and TRBJ1-2; the D is unclear. Germline assignment: CDR1 SGHRS and CDR2 YFSETQ. The CDR3 runs to 14 residues. V was cut by 4 bases and J by 6 bases, with 16 bases left in between. The CDR3 is CASSIPESRDGYTF. CDR3 coding DNA: TGCGCCAGCAGCATTCCGGAGTCGAGAGATGGCTACACCTTC. The full variable domain, rest sourced from reference TRBV5-1 and TRBJ1-2, is KAGVTQTPRYLIKTRGQQVTLSCSPISGHRSVSWYQQTPGQGLQFLFEYFSETQRNKGNFPGRFSGRQFSNSRSEMNVSTLELGDSALYLCASSIPESRDGYTFGSGTRLTVV.

The rearrangement links TRBV30 to TRBJ1-2; 10 nucleotides agree with TRBD1. Germline-derived CDR1 and CDR2 are GTSNPN and SVGIG (reference sequence). V dropped 3 bases and J dropped 5; count of bases not matched to a gene: 9. CDR3 size: 15 residues. The DNA for the CDR3 is TGTGCCTGGAGGCCTGGGACAGGGGTTGGGTATGGCTACACCTTC. It encodes CAWRPGTGVGYGYTF.